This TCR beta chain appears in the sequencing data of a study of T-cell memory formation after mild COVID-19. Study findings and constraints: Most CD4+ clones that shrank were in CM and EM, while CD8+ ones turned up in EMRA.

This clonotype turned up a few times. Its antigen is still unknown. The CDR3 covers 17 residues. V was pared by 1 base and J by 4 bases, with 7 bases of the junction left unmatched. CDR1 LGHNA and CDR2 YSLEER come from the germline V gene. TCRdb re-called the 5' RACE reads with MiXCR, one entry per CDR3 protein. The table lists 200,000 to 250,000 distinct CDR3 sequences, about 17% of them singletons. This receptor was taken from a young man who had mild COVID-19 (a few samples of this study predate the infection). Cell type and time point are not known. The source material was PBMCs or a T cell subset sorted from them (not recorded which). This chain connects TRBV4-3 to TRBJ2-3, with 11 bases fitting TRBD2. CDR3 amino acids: CASSQVKTSGTSDTQYF. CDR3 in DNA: TGCGCCAGCAGCCAAGTTAAGACTAGCGGGACATCAGATACGCAGTATTTT.